One and the same sample provided the 13 T cell receptor beta chains below, sequenced in a study of blood T cell repertoires in COVID-19. The assay was immunoSEQ multiplex PCR, and TCRdb's table has in-frame clones only and misses some. The table shows about 380,000 clones, with 85% to 90% occurring only once. What was sequenced was PBMCs or T cells enriched from blood (not recorded which). The receptors were gathered from a woman aged 18-29 years who had recovered from COVID-19.

The rearrangement uses TRBV5-1 and TRBJ1-1, with D possibly TRBD1 on 5 matching bases. Trimming shortened V by 0 bases and J by 1 base, and 13 bases separated the two germline ends. The CDR3 consists of 16 residues. Germline V gene sequence: CDR1 SGHRS, CDR2 YFSETQ. CDR3 DNA: TGCGCCAGCAGCTTGGGCGGGACTTTTCCGAACACTGAAGCTTTCTTT. Its translation is CASSLGGTFPNTEAFF.

This clone was detected once. The chain employs TRBV9 and TRBJ2-1; 8 bases agree with TRBD2. J was trimmed by 1 base and V by 3 bases; bases with no gene match: 3. This CDR3 region has 15 residues. Germline V gene data show CDR1 as SGDLS and CDR2 as YYNGEE. The CDR3 loop reads CASSGGGTSYNEQFF. CDR3 coding DNA: TGTGCCAGCAGCGGCGGGGGGACTTCCTACAATGAGCAGTTCTTC.

This sequence joins TRBV5-8 and TRBJ1-1; TRBD1 matches at 8 bases. From germline, CDR1 is SGHTS and CDR2 YDEGEE. The CDR3 is 14 residues long. V lost 0 bases and J lost 7; bases outside the gene matches: 5. This CDR3 is CASSLGPGGSEAFF. CDR3 coding DNA: TGTGCCAGCAGCTTGGGGCCAGGGGGCAGTGAAGCTTTCTTT.

V gene TRBV30 combines with J gene TRBJ1-2, with 10 bases identical to TRBD1. The CDR3 has 15 residues. CDR1 and CDR2 from the germline V gene are GTSNPN and SVGIG (reference sequence). J lost 6 bases, V lost 0 bases, and 7 bases had no gene match. The CDR3 region is CAWSVRTGGIHGYTF. CDR3 in DNA: TGTGCCTGGAGTGTACGGACAGGGGGAATCCATGGCTACACCTTC.

This clone showed up just a few times. Other DNA sequences of this sample code for an identical CDR3. This chain joins TRBV5-1 and TRBJ2-7, with TRBD1 matching over 9 bases. Trimming cost V 3 bases and J 1 base; bases outside gene matches: 2. The CDR3 runs 14 residues. Germline CDR1 reads SGHRS; CDR2 reads YFSETQ. The CDR3 is CASSSGTGSYEQYF. CDR3 in DNA: TGCGCCAGCAGCTCCGGGACAGGGTCCTACGAGCAGTACTTC.

V is TRBV5-6 and J is TRBJ2-1; D is undetermined. Trimming removed 0 bases from V and 3 bases from J, with 10 bases in between. Per germline, CDR1 SGHDT and CDR2 YYEEEE. The CDR3 spans 15 residues. This CDR3 is CASSLASDFYNEQFF. CDR3 DNA sequence: TGTGCCAGCAGCTTGGCCAGTGATTTCTACAATGAGCAGTTCTTC.

The CDR3 DNA sequence: TGTGCCAGCTCACCTAACCAGGGGGCGGGCACTGAAGCTTTCTTT. This sequence encodes CASSPNQGAGTEAFF. The V and J genes are TRBV18 and TRBJ1-1, with TRBD1 identical over 8 bases. V was pared by 3 bases and J by 4 bases, with 7 bases of the junction left unmatched. This CDR3 has 15 residues. Germline CDR1 and CDR2: KGHSH and LQKENI.

V is TRBV7-8 and J is TRBJ2-3, with 9 positions matching TRBD2. Trimming took 3 bases from V and 1 from J; bases not matched to a gene: 14. The germline gives CDR1 SGHVS, CDR2 FQNEAQ. This CDR3 is built from 19 residues. The CDR3 is CASSFLRGGGAPGTDTQYF. In DNA, the CDR3 is TGTGCCAGCAGCTTCCTTAGGGGCGGGGGGGCCCCTGGCACAGATACGCAGTATTTT.

J is TRBJ2-4 and V is TRBV19, with a weak D call TRBD2 (5 bases). CDR1 and CDR2 (germline): LNHDA, SQIVND (reference sequence). The germline V and J ends were trimmed by 9 bases and 3 bases, with 12 bases remaining between them. The CDR3 spans 13 residues. For the CDR3, the DNA is TGTGCCAGGGTGGGCGGACTCAAAAACATTCAGTACTTC. Protein sequence: CARVGGLKNIQYF.

V and J are TRBV30 and TRBJ2-1, with 11 bases matching TRBD2. Germline V gives CDR1 GTSNPN, CDR2 SVGIG (reference sequence). V dropped 3 bases and J dropped 1; count of bases not matched to a gene: 8. CDR3 length: 17 residues. The CDR3 nucleotides read TGTGCCTGGAGGGGTAGCGGGGGGGCCCGGTCCTACAATGAGCAGTTCTTC. It encodes CAWRGSGGARSYNEQFF. Combining the CDR3 with reference TRBV30 and TRBJ2-1 gives the whole variable domain SQTIHQWPATLVQPVGSPLSLECTVEGTSNPNLYWYRQAAGRGLQLLFYSVGIGQISSEVPQNLSASRPQDRQFILSSKKLLLSDSGFYLCAWRGSGGARSYNEQFFGPGTRLTVL.

The rearrangement links TRBV11-2 to TRBJ1-1; possible D gene TRBD1, 5 bases. The V gene lost 5 bases and the J gene lost 5 bases, with 12 bases spanning the gap. CDR1 and CDR2 from the germline V gene are SGHAT and FQNNGV. The CDR3 length is 13 residues. The DNA for the CDR3 is TGTGCCAGCAGCCCAGCAGGGCGGACTGAAGCTTTCTTT. Translated: CASSPAGRTEAFF.

The chain couples TRBV7-2 to TRBJ1-1; TRBD1 aligns across 7 bases. The V and J ends lost 2 bases and 0 bases, in that order; junction bases with no gene match: 9. This CDR3 contains 17 residues. The germline V gene has CDR1 SGHTA and CDR2 FQGNSA. CDR3 residues: CASSLFWGQIMNTEAFF. For the CDR3, the DNA is TGTGCCAGCAGCTTATTTTGGGGACAGATTATGAACACTGAAGCTTTCTTT.

V is TRBV6-5 and J is TRBJ2-7; 8 nucleotides line up with TRBD1. There are 12 residues in the CDR3. The germline gives CDR1 MNHEY, CDR2 SVGAGI. Trimming removed 6 bases from V and 3 bases from J; junction bases left unmatched: 1. As DNA, the CDR3 is TGTGCCAGCAGCGGACAGGGCTACGAGCAGTACTTC. Protein product: CASSGQGYEQYF.